This T cell receptor beta chain was obtained from a study of shared clonotypes between healthy human individuals. Notes on the study in general: It was the non-shared clonotypes that had lower generation probabilities than clonotypes shared by all four donors.

With regard to this clone: The antigen is undetermined.

The germline CDR1 and CDR2 sequences are MDHEN and SYDVKM. The CDR3 runs to 17 residues. J gave up 5 bases and V 3 bases, and 12 bases lay outside the gene matches. Some clones are missing from TCRdb's copy, which holds only in-frame ones; the method was immunoSEQ multiplex PCR. The sample has approximately 1.1 million clones, about four fifths seen once. V usage is TRBV28 and J usage is TRBJ2-1; 8 positions agree with TRBD2. The sequence came from a man between 18 and 35 years old in good health. Some clones in this sample may be carry-over from other donors' samples. Sequenced input: memory CD4+ T cells from PBMCs. Specified subset: CD45RA-negative fraction. The CDR3 bases are TGTGCCAGCAGTTTCTACTCGGGGGCTAGCGGGCACAATGAGCAGTTCTTC. Translation: CASSFYSGASGHNEQFF.